This T cell receptor (beta chain) came from a study of blood T cell repertoires in COVID-19. About the study: Sample material is recorded as cDNA or gDNA derived from T cells, B-cell-depleted T cells, or PBMCs.

Original methodology: Amplifying reference gene primers gave estimates of nucleated cell counts. Sequencing used immunoSEQ multiplex PCR; TCRdb keeps in-frame clones, though not all of them. V, J and clone size were drawn from that table, and D and trimming were deduced from the DNA. The sample has 90,000 to 100,000 clones, less than 90% seen once. This CDR3 spans 15 amino acids. V was pared by 1 base and J by 5 bases, with 8 bases of the junction left unmatched. CDR1 and CDR2 from the germline V gene are SGHNT and YYREEE (reference sequence). V usage is TRBV5-4 and J usage is TRBJ2-5, with 7 bases that match TRBD1. Sequenced sample: peripheral blood. The receptor comes from a man aged 80 or over with acute or convalescent COVID-19. CDR3 region: CASSLSTGVGETQYF. The CDR3 bases are TGTGCCAGCAGCTTGAGTACAGGGGTAGGGGAGACCCAGTACTTC.